This T cell receptor beta chain was found in a study of cytomegalovirus exposure and HLA in healthy donors. Notes on the study in general: Altogether, around 160 TCR beta chains were recorded as cytomegalovirus-associated.

The PCR ran on 60 Vbeta and 13 Jbeta primers. The data were produced by immunoSEQ multiplex PCR, yet TCRdb's version contains in-frame clones alone and is incomplete. The sample consists of over 95,000 clones, roughly 72% of them appearing once. Germline V gene sequence: CDR1 KGHSH, CDR2 LQKENI. There are 14 residues in the CDR3. The V segment lost 1 base and the J segment 4 bases; nucleotides outside the gene matches: 4. This clone was seen once. The antigen remains undetermined. Other DNA sequences in this specimen translate into the identical CDR3. The receptor's source is a middle-aged woman in good health and CMV-seropositive. The sample was PBMCs. The rearrangement uses TRBV18 and TRBJ2-7, with TRBD1 identical over 7 bases. The CDR3 bases are TGTGCCAGCTCACCACAGGGGGCCTCGTACGAGCAGTACTTC. Translated: CASSPQGASYEQYF.